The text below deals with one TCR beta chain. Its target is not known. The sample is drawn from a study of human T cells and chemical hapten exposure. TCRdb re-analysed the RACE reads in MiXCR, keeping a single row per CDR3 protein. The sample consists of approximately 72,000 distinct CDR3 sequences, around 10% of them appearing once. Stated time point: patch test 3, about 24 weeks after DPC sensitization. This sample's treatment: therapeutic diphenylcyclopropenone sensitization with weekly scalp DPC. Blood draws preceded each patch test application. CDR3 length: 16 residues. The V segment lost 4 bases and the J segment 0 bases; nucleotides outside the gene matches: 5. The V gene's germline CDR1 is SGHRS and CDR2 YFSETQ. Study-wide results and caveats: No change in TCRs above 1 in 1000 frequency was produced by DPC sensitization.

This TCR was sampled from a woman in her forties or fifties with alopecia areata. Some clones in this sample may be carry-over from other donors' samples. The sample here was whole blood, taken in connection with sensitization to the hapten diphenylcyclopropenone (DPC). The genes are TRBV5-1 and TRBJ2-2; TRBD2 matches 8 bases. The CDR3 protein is CASSPAGRANTGELFF. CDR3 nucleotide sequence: TGCGCCAGCAGCCCGGCCGGGAGGGCGAACACCGGGGAGCTGTTTTTT.